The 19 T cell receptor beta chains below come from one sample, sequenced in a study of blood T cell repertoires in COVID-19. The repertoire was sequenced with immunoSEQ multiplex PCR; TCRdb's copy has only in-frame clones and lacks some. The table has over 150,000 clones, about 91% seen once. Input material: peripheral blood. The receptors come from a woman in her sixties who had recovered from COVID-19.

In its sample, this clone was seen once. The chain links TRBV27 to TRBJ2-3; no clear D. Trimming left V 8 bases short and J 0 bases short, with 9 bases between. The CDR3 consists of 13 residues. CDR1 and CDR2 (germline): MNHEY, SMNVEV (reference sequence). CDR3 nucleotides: TGTGCCAGCCATCCCCAGAGCACAGATACGCAGTATTTT. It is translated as CASHPQSTDTQYF.

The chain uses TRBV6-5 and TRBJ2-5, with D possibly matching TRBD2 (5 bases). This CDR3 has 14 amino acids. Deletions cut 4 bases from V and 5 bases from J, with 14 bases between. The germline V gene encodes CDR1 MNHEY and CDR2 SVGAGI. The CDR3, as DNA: TGTGCCAGCAGTTCCGTACTAGTAACCGAGACCCAGTACTTC. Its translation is CASSSVLVTETQYF.

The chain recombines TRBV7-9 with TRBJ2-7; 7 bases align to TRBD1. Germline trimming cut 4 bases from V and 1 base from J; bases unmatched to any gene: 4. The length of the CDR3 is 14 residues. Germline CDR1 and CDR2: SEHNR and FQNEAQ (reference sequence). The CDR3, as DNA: TGTGCCAGCAGCTCCCGGGACAGTTCCTACGAGCAGTACTTC. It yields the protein CASSSRDSSYEQYF.

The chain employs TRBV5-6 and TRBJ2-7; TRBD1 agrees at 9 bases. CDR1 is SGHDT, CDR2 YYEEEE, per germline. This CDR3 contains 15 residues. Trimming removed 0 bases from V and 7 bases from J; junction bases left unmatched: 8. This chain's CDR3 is CASSLAGTGYEEQYF. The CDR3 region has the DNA TGTGCCAGCAGCTTGGCTGGGACAGGGTACGAGGAGCAGTACTTC. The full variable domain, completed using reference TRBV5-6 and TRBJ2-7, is DAGVTQSPTHLIKTRGQQVTLRCSPKSGHDTVSWYQQALGQGPQFIFQYYEEEERQRGNFPDRFSGHQFPNYSSELNVNALLLGDSALYLCASSLAGTGYEEQYFGPGTRLTVT.

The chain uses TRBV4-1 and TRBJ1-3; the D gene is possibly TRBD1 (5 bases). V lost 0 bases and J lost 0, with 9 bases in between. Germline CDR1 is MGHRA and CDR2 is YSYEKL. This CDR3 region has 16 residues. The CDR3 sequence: CASSQDGRVSGNTIYF. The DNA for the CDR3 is TGCGCCAGCAGCCAAGATGGCAGGGTCTCTGGAAACACCATATATTTT.

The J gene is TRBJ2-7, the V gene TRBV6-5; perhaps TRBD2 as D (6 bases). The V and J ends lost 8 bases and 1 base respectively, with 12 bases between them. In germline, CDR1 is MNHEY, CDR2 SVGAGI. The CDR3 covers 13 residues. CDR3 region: CASGVAESYEQYF. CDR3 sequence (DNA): TGTGCCAGCGGGGTAGCGGAGTCCTACGAGCAGTACTTC.

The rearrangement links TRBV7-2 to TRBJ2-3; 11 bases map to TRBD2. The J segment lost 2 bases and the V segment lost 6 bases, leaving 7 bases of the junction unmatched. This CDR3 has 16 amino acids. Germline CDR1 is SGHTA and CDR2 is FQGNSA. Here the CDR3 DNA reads TGTGCCAGCAGGACCGGTAGCGGGGGGGACACAGATACGCAGTATTTT. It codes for CASRTGSGGDTDTQYF.

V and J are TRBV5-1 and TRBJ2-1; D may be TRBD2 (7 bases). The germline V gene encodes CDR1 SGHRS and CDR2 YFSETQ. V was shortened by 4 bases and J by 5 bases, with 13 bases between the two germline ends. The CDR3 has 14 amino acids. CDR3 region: CASSVGGRNNEQFF. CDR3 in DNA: TGCGCCAGCAGCGTCGGGGGGCGTAACAATGAGCAGTTCTTC.

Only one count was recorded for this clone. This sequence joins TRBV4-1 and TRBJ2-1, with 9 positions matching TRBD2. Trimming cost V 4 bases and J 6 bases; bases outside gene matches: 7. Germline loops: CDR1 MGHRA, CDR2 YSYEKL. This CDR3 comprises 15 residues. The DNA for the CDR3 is TGCGCCAGCAGCCCAGGAGAGCGGGGGGTCAATGAGCAGTTCTTC. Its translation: CASSPGERGVNEQFF.

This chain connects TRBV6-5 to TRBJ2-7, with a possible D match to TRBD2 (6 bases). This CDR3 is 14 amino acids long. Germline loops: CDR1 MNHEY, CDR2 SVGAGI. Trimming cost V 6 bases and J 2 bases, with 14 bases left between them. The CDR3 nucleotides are TGTGCCAGCAGGGGACTTCAGGCCCCCTACGAGCAGTACTTC. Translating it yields CASRGLQAPYEQYF.

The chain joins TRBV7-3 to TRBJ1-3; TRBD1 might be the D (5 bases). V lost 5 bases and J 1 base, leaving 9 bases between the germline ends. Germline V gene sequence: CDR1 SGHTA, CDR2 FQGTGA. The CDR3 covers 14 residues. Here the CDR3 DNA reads TGTGCCAGCAGCGGTCGGGGGTCTGGAAACACCATATATTTT. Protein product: CASSGRGSGNTIYF.

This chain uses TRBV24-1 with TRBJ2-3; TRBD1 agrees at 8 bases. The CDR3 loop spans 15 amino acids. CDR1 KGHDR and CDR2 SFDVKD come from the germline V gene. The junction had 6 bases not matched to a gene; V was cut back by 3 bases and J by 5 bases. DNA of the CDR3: TGTGCCACCAGTGATACCGGGACAGGCGGAGATACGCAGTATTTT. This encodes CATSDTGTGGDTQYF.

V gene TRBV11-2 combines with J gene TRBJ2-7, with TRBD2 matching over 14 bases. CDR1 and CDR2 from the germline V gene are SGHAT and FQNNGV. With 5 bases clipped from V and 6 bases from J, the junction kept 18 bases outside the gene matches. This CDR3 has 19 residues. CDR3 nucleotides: TGTGCCAGCAGCACACTTAGGACTAGCGGGGGGAAAGGTCGGCTCGAGCAGTACTTC. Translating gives CASSTLRTSGGKGRLEQYF.

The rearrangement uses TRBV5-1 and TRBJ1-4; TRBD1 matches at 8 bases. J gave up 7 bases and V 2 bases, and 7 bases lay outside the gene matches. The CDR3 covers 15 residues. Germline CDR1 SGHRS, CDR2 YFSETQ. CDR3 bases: TGCGCCAGCAGCTTCGGGACAGGATTGGGTGAAAAACTGTTTTTT. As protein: CASSFGTGLGEKLFF. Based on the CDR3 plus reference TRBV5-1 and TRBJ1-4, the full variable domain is KAGVTQTPRYLIKTRGQQVTLSCSPISGHRSVSWYQQTPGQGLQFLFEYFSETQRNKGNFPGRFSGRQFSNSRSEMNVSTLELGDSALYLCASSFGTGLGEKLFFGSGTQLSVL.

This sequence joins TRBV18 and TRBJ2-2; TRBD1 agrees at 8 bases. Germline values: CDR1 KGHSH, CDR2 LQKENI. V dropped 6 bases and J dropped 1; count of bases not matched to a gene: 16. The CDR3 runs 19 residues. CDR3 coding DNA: TGTGCCAGCTCGCGGAGACAGGGGAAACCTATCATGAACACCGGGGAGCTGTTTTTT. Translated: CASSRRQGKPIMNTGELFF. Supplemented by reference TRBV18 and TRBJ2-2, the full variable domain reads NAGVMQNPRHLVRRRGQEARLRCSPMKGHSHVYWYRQLPEEGLKFMVYLQKENIIDESGMPKERFSAEFPKEGPSILRIQQVVRGDSAAYFCASSRRQGKPIMNTGELFFGEGSRLTVL.

Here the CDR3 reads CASSFRYSNTGELFF. The CDR3 DNA sequence: TGTGCCAGCAGCTTCAGGTATTCGAACACCGGGGAGCTGTTTTTT. The chain couples TRBV5-4 to TRBJ2-2, with D uncertain. Trimming stripped 2 bases from V and 0 bases from J, with 8 bases between. Germline V lookup: CDR1 SGHNT, CDR2 YYREEE (reference sequence). The CDR3 is made up of 15 amino acids. Supplemented by reference TRBV5-4 and TRBJ2-2, the full variable domain reads ETGVTQSPTHLIKTRGQQVTLRCSSQSGHNTVSWYQQALGQGPQFIFQYYREEENGRGNFPPRFSGLQFPNYSSELNVNALELDDSALYLCASSFRYSNTGELFFGEGSRLTVL.

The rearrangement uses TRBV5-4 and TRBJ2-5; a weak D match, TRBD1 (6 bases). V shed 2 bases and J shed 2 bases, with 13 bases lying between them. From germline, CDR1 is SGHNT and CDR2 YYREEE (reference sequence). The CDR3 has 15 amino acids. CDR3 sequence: CASSFTGTRQETQYF. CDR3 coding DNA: TGTGCCAGCAGCTTCACCGGGACAAGACAAGAGACCCAGTACTTC. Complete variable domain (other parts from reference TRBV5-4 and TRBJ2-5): ETGVTQSPTHLIKTRGQQVTLRCSSQSGHNTVSWYQQALGQGPQFIFQYYREEENGRGNFPPRFSGLQFPNYSSELNVNALELDDSALYLCASSFTGTRQETQYFGPGTRLLVL.

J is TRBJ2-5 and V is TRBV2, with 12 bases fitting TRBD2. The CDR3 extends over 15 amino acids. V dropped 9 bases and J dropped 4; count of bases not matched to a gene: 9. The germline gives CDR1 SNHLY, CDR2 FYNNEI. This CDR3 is CASDASGGAGETQYF. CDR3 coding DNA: TGTGCCAGTGATGCTAGCGGGGGGGCGGGAGAGACCCAGTACTTC.

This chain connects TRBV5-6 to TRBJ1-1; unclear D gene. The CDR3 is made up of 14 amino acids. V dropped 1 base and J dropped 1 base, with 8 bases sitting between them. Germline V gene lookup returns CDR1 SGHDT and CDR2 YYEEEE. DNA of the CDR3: TGTGCCAGCAGCTTGATATTAAAGAACACTGAAGCTTTCTTT. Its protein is CASSLILKNTEAFF.